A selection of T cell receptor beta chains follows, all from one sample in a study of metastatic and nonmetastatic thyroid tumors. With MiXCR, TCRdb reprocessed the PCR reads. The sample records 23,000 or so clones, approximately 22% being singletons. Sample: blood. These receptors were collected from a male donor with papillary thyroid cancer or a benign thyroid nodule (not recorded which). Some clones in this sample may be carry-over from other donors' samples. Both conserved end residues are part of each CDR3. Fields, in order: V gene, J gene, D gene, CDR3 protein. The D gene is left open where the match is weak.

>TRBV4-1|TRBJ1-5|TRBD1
CASSHLQGAPQPQHF
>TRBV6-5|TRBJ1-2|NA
CASSWPGGDGYSF
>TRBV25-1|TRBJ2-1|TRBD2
CASSGAGGSYNEQFF
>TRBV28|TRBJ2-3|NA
CASMPPRADTQYF
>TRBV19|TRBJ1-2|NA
CASSLGYGYTF
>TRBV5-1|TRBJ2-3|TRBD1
CASTTGTGVTDTQYF
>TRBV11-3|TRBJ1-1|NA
CASSGHKNTEAFF
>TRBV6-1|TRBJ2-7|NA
CASNQGGTAPYEQYF
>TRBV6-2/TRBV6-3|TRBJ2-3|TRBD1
CASSTGQGPTDTQYF
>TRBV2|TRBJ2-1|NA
CASSRESSYNEQFF
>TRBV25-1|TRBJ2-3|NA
CASSERRPASDTQYF